The source of this T cell receptor (beta chain) is a study of T cell repertoires in cytomegalovirus infection. Background on the study: CMV infection and matching HLA type were both indicated by public TCR beta signatures. Study-wide points: Identification of carriers of CMV plus the relevant HLA was achieved through cumulative public TCR beta family frequency. Dominant in the ex vivo response were TCR beta clonotypes restricted by HLA-C and specific for CMV.

There are many counts of this clonotype. Its antigen is unidentified. In TCRdb, the reads were re-called with MiXCR into one record per CDR3 protein. The sample has about 320,000 distinct CDR3 sequences, over 7.5% seen once. CDR3 length equals 15 residues. Germline V gene data show CDR1 as DFQATT and CDR2 as SNEGSKA (reference sequence). The J segment lost 6 bases and the V segment lost 7 bases, leaving 15 bases of the junction unmatched. The receptor comes from a human donor in good health (CMV status not recorded). Some clones in this sample may be carry-over from other donors' samples. The rearrangement joins TRBV20-1 to TRBJ2-3, with 8 bases fitting TRBD2. The sample comprised PBMCs. The DNA for the CDR3 is TGCAGTGAAGTGGCGGGACTAGGTGGTTTCGATACGCAGTATTTT. It specifies CSEVAGLGGFDTQYF.